This TCR beta chain was retrieved from a study of blood T cell repertoires in COVID-19. Across the whole study: Sources were T cells, B-cell-depleted T cells, or PBMCs; the material itself was cDNA or gDNA.

Some clones are missing from TCRdb's copy, which holds only in-frame ones; the method was immunoSEQ multiplex PCR. The repertoire holds 250,000 to 300,000 clones, 75% to 90% seen once, with roughly 6% in the top ten. Trimming stripped 5 bases from V and 3 bases from J, with 5 bases between. The CDR3 totals 12 residues. Germline CDR1 is SGHDN and CDR2 is FVKESK. This clone appeared a few times. The chain is built from TRBV14 and TRBJ2-1; D gene ambiguous. The sequencing sample was made of peripheral blood. The receptor was derived from a woman between 50 and 59 years old with COVID-19, enrolled during active disease. The CDR3 protein is CASSFRYNEQFF. CDR3 in DNA: TGTGCCAGCAGCTTTCGCTACAATGAGCAGTTCTTC.